Detailed here is one TCR beta chain. This clonotype was seen many times. No qualities accompany the bases; no much larger clone lies one base away. Read against the paper, the sample's treatment or condition label means: live attenuated yellow fever vaccine strain. A standard Ficoll-Paque protocol was used to isolate PBMCs from peripheral blood. Epitope-specific CD8 T cells were sorted using a dextramer loaded with the yellow fever NS4B epitope peptide, with anti-CD3 and anti-CD8 staining. RNA was extracted with TriZol from bulk PBMCs, CD4 and CD8 fractions, and dextramer-positive and dextramer-negative fractions. TCR cDNA was synthesized by 5'RACE template switching, through which a universal primer site and unique molecular identifiers were introduced. Priming for cDNA synthesis came from both the TCR alpha and TCR beta constant segments. Two PCR steps were used to amplify libraries, with sample barcodes and sequencing adapters being added in the second step. Sequencing of libraries was performed on Illumina HiSeq 2500 (2x100 bp) or NovaSeq (2x150 bp). From the authors' description of their analysis: MIGEC was used to demultiplex reads and collapse the reads into UMI consensus sequences, and MiXCR was used for V(D)J alignment. Using edgeR on replicate PBMC samples, clonotypes were called vaccine-responding if FDR was below 0.01 and the log2 fold change was above 5 up to day 15. Each bulk clonotype was labeled CD4 or CD8 based on which sequenced repertoire, CD4 or CD8, contained the clonotype at higher abundance. Clonotypes enriched at least 10-fold in dextramer-positive versus dextramer-negative fractions were classed as NS4B-specific, and CD4-biased clonotypes were left out. In TCRdb, the public reads were trimmed at Q25 with fastp and aligned with MiXCR, with productive beta chains retained. Every distinct CDR3 protein forms one entry, paired with its most common genes and DNA. The V and J calls come from TCRdb's annotation, not from the publication. The sample records 40,000 to 50,000 distinct CDR3 sequences, roughly 7% of which are singletons. The ten largest clones add up to approximately 15% of the sample.

CDR1 DFQATT and CDR2 SNEGSKA are derived from the germline V gene (reference sequence). The CDR3, cysteine through phenylalanine, is 12 amino acids long. Only the CDR3 DNA is retained, 36 bases long and in frame from the first base. Trimming at the junction amounts to 3 bases on V and 6 bases on J, and the germline ends lie 10 bases apart. The data belong to a study of T cells after yellow fever vaccination (dated by TCRdb to about 2019). Context from the whole study: Libraries from fractions with low cell numbers were prepared with the SMART-Seq v4 Ultra Low Input RNA kit. Bulk TCR alpha and beta repertoires were sequenced longitudinally to track T-cell clones before and after primary and booster YFV17D yellow fever vaccination. Two healthy male donors made up the cohort, one aged 18 to 29 years and the other aged 30 to 40 years. Blood was collected at multiple timepoints before and after primary and secondary immunization, and bulk PBMC replicates and cell subsets were isolated. Points the paper makes about the study in general: After the booster, most clones that had expanded after primary vaccination were detected again (over 95% of CD4 and around nine tenths of CD8), suggesting broad maintenance of memory. Because abundant contaminating clonotypes from the bulk population could be contained in FACS-sorted repertoires, computational filtering was required. A small fraction of clonotypes appeared in both the CD4 and CD8 compartments, likely as a result of convergent recombination. The secondary T-cell response was found to be weaker but faster than the primary response, with a peak reached on day 5 rather than on day 15. Only a couple of donors were included in the study, so the extent to which the findings can be generalized is limited.

Sequenced here: CD8+ T cells not binding an NS4B(214-222) dextramer, sorted from PBMCs, sampled 45 days after the yellow fever booster vaccination. The intended sense of this specimen's cell subset or site label: NS4B epitope dextramer-negative CD8 T cells. Recombination connected TRBV20-1 to TRBJ2-3; possibly the D gene is TRBD1, per 6 matching bases. The sequence came from a man younger than 40 who received the YFV17D yellow fever vaccine. The nucleotide sequence is TGCAGTGCTAGCAGGGGTGGGGATACGCAGTATTTT. This codes for CSASRGGDTQYF.